This T cell receptor (beta chain) was captured in a study of blood T cell repertoires in COVID-19. Per germline, CDR1 LNHDA and CDR2 SQIVND (reference sequence). CDR3 length: 15 amino acids. V lost 6 bases, J lost 1 base, and 15 bases lay in between. Using immunoSEQ multiplex PCR, the repertoire was profiled, and TCRdb retains in-frame clones only, with some absent. The data show tens of thousands of clones, 85% to 90% seen once. Sequencing used peripheral blood. V gene TRBV19 combines with J gene TRBJ1-1, with D perhaps matching TRBD1 (6 bases). This receptor was identified in a man in his 60s with active COVID-19. CDR3 sequence: CASSHPRGRNTEAFF. The DNA for the CDR3 is TGTGCCAGTAGCCACCCGAGGGGGAGGAACACTGAAGCTTTCTTT.